This TCR beta chain was retrieved from a study of post-analysis software for immune sequencing data. Findings of the study overall: Five or six TRBV segments were significantly more frequent in patients than in controls. TRBV5-6, TRBV5-1 and TRBV20-1 were among these segments.

Per germline, CDR1 KGHSH and CDR2 LQKENI. V shed 2 bases and J 0 bases; nucleotides not matched to a gene: 4. There are 17 residues in the CDR3. In this sample, this clonotype turned up many times. The antigen is not known. Included in the TCR beta cDNA libraries were unique molecular identifiers. TCRdb reprocessed the PCR reads with MiXCR, giving one entry per CDR3 protein. The repertoire has 150,000 to 200,000 distinct CDR3 sequences, approximately 30% of them found once; the top ten carry 1.5%. The material sequenced was blood. This rearrangement joins TRBV18 to TRBJ2-1; 10 bases align to TRBD2. The sequence was collected from a girl between 5 and 17 years old with multiple sclerosis. In DNA, the CDR3 is TGTGCCAGCTCACCAACTAGCGGGGAGTACTCCTACAATGAGCAGTTCTTC. Protein sequence: CASSPTSGEYSYNEQFF.